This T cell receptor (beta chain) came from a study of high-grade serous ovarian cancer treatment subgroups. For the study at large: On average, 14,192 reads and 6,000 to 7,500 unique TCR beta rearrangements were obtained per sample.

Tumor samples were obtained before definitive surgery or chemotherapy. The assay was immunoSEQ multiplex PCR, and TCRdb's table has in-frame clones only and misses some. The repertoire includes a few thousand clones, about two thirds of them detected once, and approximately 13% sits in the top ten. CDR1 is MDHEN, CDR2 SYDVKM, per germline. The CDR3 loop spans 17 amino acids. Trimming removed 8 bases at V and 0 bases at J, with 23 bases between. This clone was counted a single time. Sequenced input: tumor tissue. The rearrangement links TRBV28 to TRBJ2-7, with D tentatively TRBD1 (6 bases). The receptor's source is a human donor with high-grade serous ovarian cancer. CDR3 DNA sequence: TGTGCCAGCCAAGGGCCTTCCAGGGGAGTTGGCTCCTACGAGCAGTACTTC. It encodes CASQGPSRGVGSYEQYF.